This TCR beta chain was sequenced during a study of CD8 T cells in Susac syndrome. In germline, CDR1 is MGHRA, CDR2 YSYEKL. The CDR3 contains 15 residues. Germline trimming cut 3 bases from V and 2 bases from J; bases unmatched to any gene: 6. The RNA, roughly 0.45 to 1 ug, was put through reverse transcription using random hexamers. Amplification of TCR beta CDR3 used immunoSEQ multiplex PCR across 54 Vbeta and 13 Jbeta. TCRdb reprocessed the immunoSEQ multiplex PCR reads with MiXCR, giving one entry per CDR3 protein. The repertoire holds roughly 200,000 distinct CDR3 sequences, with roughly 95% as singletons. It was healthy donors who served as the controls, matched for age and sex. FACS was used to enrich TEMRA cells, whereas the CD8+ and CD4+ T cells were obtained by negative isolation.

This sequence originates from a human donor in good health. Sequenced: CD4+ T cells from PBMCs. The genes are TRBV4-1 and TRBJ2-7, with TRBD1 matching over 8 bases. CDR3 coding DNA: TGCGCCAGCAGCCAGGCAGGGGGCAAGGCCTACGAGCAGTACTTC. Its protein product is CASSQAGGKAYEQYF.